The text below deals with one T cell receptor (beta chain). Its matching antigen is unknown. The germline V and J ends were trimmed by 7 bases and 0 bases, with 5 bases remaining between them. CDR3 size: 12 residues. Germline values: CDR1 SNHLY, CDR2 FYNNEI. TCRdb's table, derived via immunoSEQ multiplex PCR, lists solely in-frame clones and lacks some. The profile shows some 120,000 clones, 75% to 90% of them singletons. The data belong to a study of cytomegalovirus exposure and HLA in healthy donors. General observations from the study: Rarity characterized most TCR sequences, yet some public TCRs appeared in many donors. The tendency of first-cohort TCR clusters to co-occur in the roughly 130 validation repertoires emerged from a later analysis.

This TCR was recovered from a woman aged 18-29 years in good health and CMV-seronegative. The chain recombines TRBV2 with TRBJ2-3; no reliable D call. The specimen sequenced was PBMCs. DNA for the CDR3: TGTGCCAGCATGGAGAGCACAGATACGCAGTATTTT. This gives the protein CASMESTDTQYF.